Following are 10 T cell receptor beta chains from one sample sequenced in a study of blood T cell repertoires in COVID-19. Produced via immunoSEQ multiplex PCR; TCRdb's table is partial and in-frame only. This table has more than 250,000 clones, roughly 90% appearing once. Sequencing used PBMCs or T cells enriched from blood (not recorded which). These receptors came from a woman in her 30s who had recovered from COVID-19.

The chain recombines TRBV4-3 with TRBJ2-3, with TRBD2 identical over 10 bases. The CDR3 sequence is 16 residues long. With 0 bases clipped from V and 7 bases from J, the junction kept 7 bases outside the gene matches. Germline V gene data show CDR1 as LGHNA and CDR2 as YSLEER. The CDR3 here is CASSQDSSSGRYTQYF. In nucleotides, the CDR3 is TGCGCCAGCAGCCAAGATAGTTCTAGCGGGAGATATACGCAGTATTTT.

The chain's CDR3 is CASRLGLANEQFF. The CDR3 DNA is TGTGCCAGCAGGCTGGGACTAGCAAATGAGCAGTTCTTC. J is TRBJ2-1 and V is TRBV27; the match to TRBD2 covers 9 bases. V was pared by 6 bases and J by 7 bases, with 4 bases of the junction left unmatched. This CDR3 contains 13 residues. The germline V gene has CDR1 MNHEY and CDR2 SMNVEV (reference sequence).

The chain links TRBV5-1 to TRBJ2-7, with 9 bases identical to TRBD1. The CDR3 is made up of 17 amino acids. With 2 bases clipped from V and 0 bases from J, the junction kept 9 bases outside the gene matches. The germline gives CDR1 SGHRS, CDR2 YFSETQ. The CDR3: CASSLGGTGRSSYEQYF. CDR3 DNA sequence: TGCGCCAGCAGCTTAGGGGGGACAGGGAGGAGCTCCTACGAGCAGTACTTC.

The chain links TRBV7-3 to TRBJ2-1, with TRBD2 matching 10 bases. With V trimmed by 9 bases and J by 8 bases, 7 bases remained unmatched. Germline-derived CDR1 and CDR2 are SGHTA and FQGTGA. The CDR3 is 13 residues long. Here the CDR3 DNA reads TGTGCCAGTGGCGGGACTAGCGATCATGAGCAGTTCTTC. It translates to CASGGTSDHEQFF.

The gene calls are TRBV29-1 and TRBJ2-3, with TRBD2 identical over 7 bases. Losses at the gene ends were 4 bases for V and 4 bases for J; bases not matched to a gene: 2. CDR1 is SQVTM, CDR2 ANQGSEA, per germline. This CDR3 has 12 amino acids. The CDR3 DNA sequence: TGCAGCGTTGCTGCGGGAGCAGATACGCAGTATTTT. It yields the protein CSVAAGADTQYF.

This chain connects TRBV27 to TRBJ1-2, with 10 bases matching TRBD1. Germline assignment: CDR1 MNHEY and CDR2 SMNVEV (reference sequence). CDR3 length: 18 residues. V trimming: 4 bases; J trimming: 4 bases; junction bases outside the gene matches: 15. The CDR3 region is CASSSLRPGTGVIYGYTF. CDR3 DNA sequence: TGTGCCAGCAGTTCCCTTCGCCCCGGGACAGGGGTTATCTATGGCTACACCTTC.

The V and J genes are TRBV15 and TRBJ1-4, with D unclear. V shed 1 base and J shed 5 bases, with 5 bases lying between them. The CDR3 is made up of 13 amino acids. Germline V CDR1 and CDR2: LNHNV, YYDKDF (reference sequence). CDR3 protein: CATSRARNEKLFF. The CDR3 nucleotides read TGTGCCACCAGCAGAGCCAGGAATGAAAAACTGTTTTTT.

This sequence joins TRBV6-4 and TRBJ2-3; tentative D call: TRBD2 (7 bases). Germline V gives CDR1 MRHNA, CDR2 SNTAGT. The length of the CDR3 is 14 residues. Trimming shortened V by 5 bases and J by 5 bases, and 14 bases separated the two germline ends. The CDR3, as DNA: TGTGCCAGCAGTAGGGGGGGGGCAGGAGATACGCAGTATTTT. As protein: CASSRGGAGDTQYF.

The rearrangement uses TRBV19 and TRBJ2-1, with 8 bases identical to TRBD2. J gave up 3 bases and V 1 base, and 5 bases lay outside the gene matches. Germline V gene data show CDR1 as LNHDA and CDR2 as SQIVND (reference sequence). This CDR3 is built from 16 residues. DNA of the CDR3: TGTGCCAGTAGTATAGGGGCCGGGAGGGGCTACAATGAGCAGTTCTTC. Its protein is CASSIGAGRGYNEQFF.

The chain joins TRBV5-1 to TRBJ2-3, with D perhaps matching TRBD2 (6 bases). The CDR3 contains 17 residues. Germline CDR1 and CDR2: SGHRS and YFSETQ. The V end was cut by 4 bases, the J end by 0 bases, with 18 bases between. CDR3 bases: TGCGCCAGCAGCACCCAAGGCGGGATATCTAGCACAGATACGCAGTATTTT. Translation gives CASSTQGGISSTDTQYF.